This T cell receptor beta chain was identified in a study of blood T cell repertoires in COVID-19. Study context: Samples of COVID-19 (acute and convalescent) were obtained from the United States, Italy and Spain.

This clone was observed a few times. The authors' processing: Counts of nucleated cells, estimated from reference gene primer amplification, were obtained. Data came from immunoSEQ multiplex PCR; TCRdb stores just in-frame clones and leaves some out. The DNA gave D and trimming, while V, J and clone size come from that table. Of about 110,000 clones listed, over 75% were seen once; the top ten hold 32%. The germline V gene has CDR1 SGHVS and CDR2 FQNEAQ. The CDR3 extends over 11 amino acids. Trimming took 1 base from V and 6 from J, leaving 4 bases between them. This chain links TRBV7-8 with TRBJ2-7, with unresolved D. This TCR was sampled from an elderly woman with acute or convalescent COVID-19. Material for sequencing was peripheral blood. Here the CDR3 DNA reads TGTGCCAGCAGCTTAGACTCCGAGCAGTACTTC. It specifies CASSLDSEQYF.